Below, 16 T cell receptor beta chains from the same sample are listed, as sequenced in a study of molecular identifiers for immune sequencing clone quantification. In TCRdb, the PCR reads were re-called with MiXCR into one record per CDR3 protein. Of more than 550,000 distinct CDR3 sequences listed, around 25% are singletons. Sequencing used naive CD8+ T cells from blood, with Jurkat cell RNA spiked in. The subset here: FACS-sorted CD8+CD4-CCR7+CD45RA+ naive T cells. The receptors come from a human donor in good health. Some libraries in this study had Jurkat cell RNA spiked in.

The V and J genes are TRBV12-3 or TRBV12-4 and TRBJ2-5; possibly TRBD1 for D (6 bases). The V end was cut by 3 bases, the J end by 5 bases, with 13 bases between. This CDR3 has 14 residues. The CDR3: CASSFSGGQETQYF. CDR3 coding DNA: TGTGCCAGCAGTTTTTCTGGGGGCCAGGAGACCCAGTACTTC.

The chain has TRBV7-9 and TRBJ2-7; 9 nucleotides match TRBD1. Germline CDR1 SEHNR, CDR2 FQNEAQ (reference sequence). V lost 4 bases to trimming and J lost 3 bases; unmatched junction nucleotides: 7. The CDR3 length is 15 residues. CDR3 amino acids: CASSSEGQGNYEQYF. CDR3 in DNA: TGTGCCAGCAGCTCCGAAGGACAGGGGAACTACGAGCAGTACTTC.

With respect to this clonotype: This CDR3 fails to terminate in the conserved phenylalanine or tryptophan, so it likely reflects a read error. The DNA is left out, because the CDR3 cannot be placed on it with certainty; the CDR3 is given as TCRdb lists it. CDR3 region: CASRNHWSEQYL. The chain is built from TRBV12-2 and TRBJ2-7. TRBV12-2 has pseudogene status. From its first to its last residue, the CDR3 has 12 amino acids.

This clonotype was observed many times. V and J are TRBV4-3 and TRBJ1-1, with 9 bases lining up with TRBD1. This CDR3 contains 15 residues. The V gene end was trimmed by 4 bases and the J gene end by 4 bases; junction bases not matched to a gene: 7. Germline V gene lookup returns CDR1 LGHNA and CDR2 YSLEER. CDR3 nucleotide sequence: TGCGCCAGCAGCCGGTACGGACAGGGGATCACTGAAGCTTTCTTT. Amino acid sequence: CASSRYGQGITEAFF.

This clonotype was seen more than once but under ten times. The rearrangement joins TRBV4-3 to TRBJ1-2; perhaps TRBD1 as D (5 bases). The germline CDR1 and CDR2 sequences are LGHNA and YSLEER. The CDR3 totals 14 residues. With 4 bases removed from V and 4 bases from J, the gap between germline ends came to 13 bases. The CDR3 here is CASSPETELYGYTF. For the CDR3, the DNA is TGCGCCAGCAGCCCCGAGACAGAACTCTATGGCTACACCTTC.

This clonotype was seen more than once but under ten times. The V call is TRBV11-2, the J call TRBJ1-1; no firm D call. Per the germline V gene, CDR1 is SGHAT and CDR2 is FQNNGV. The CDR3 covers 14 residues. The ends were cut back, 5 bases at V and 4 bases at J, with 14 bases in the middle. The CDR3 region is CASSRYDIATEAFF. CDR3 coding DNA: TGTGCCAGCAGCCGTTACGACATTGCCACTGAAGCTTTCTTT.

This clonotype was seen repeatedly, ten times or more. The genes are TRBV19 and TRBJ2-1; TRBD2 agrees at 8 bases. CDR3 size: 14 residues. The trim removed 3 bases at V and 6 bases at J, leaving 4 bases unmatched. Per the germline V gene, CDR1 is LNHDA and CDR2 is SQIVND (reference sequence). The CDR3 DNA is TGTGCCAGTAGTATGGTAGCGGGACCCAATGAGCAGTTCTTC. Its translation: CASSMVAGPNEQFF. Supplemented by reference TRBV19 and TRBJ2-1, the full variable domain reads DGGITQSPKYLFRKEGQNVTLSCEQNLNHDAMYWYRQDPGQGLRLIYYSQIVNDFQKGDIAEGYSVSREKKESFPLTVTSAQKNPTAFYLCASSMVAGPNEQFFGPGTRLTVL.

The chain uses TRBV27 and TRBJ2-7; 8 nucleotides match TRBD2. V dropped 5 bases and J dropped 7; count of bases not matched to a gene: 7. The V gene's germline CDR1 is MNHEY and CDR2 SMNVEV (reference sequence). This CDR3 has 13 amino acids. For the CDR3, the DNA is TGTGCCAGCAGTATAGTTTTAGCGGGGGAGCAGTACTTC. It codes for CASSIVLAGEQYF.

This clonotype was observed a handful of times. The rearrangement joins TRBV7-9 to TRBJ2-7; D not resolved. V was cut by 1 base and J by 5 bases, with 12 bases left in between. This CDR3 has 14 amino acids. From germline, CDR1 is SEHNR and CDR2 FQNEAQ (reference sequence). DNA of the CDR3: TGTGCCAGCAGCTTAGTTCCGAGACCCAACGAGCAGTACTTC. Translation: CASSLVPRPNEQYF.

This clonotype was recorded at least ten times. The V gene is TRBV25-1, the J gene TRBJ2-1, with a weak D call TRBD2 (6 bases). CDR1 is MGHDK and CDR2 is SYGVNS in the germline V gene. CDR3 length: 13 amino acids. Trimming left V 8 bases short and J 1 base short, with 9 bases between. The CDR3 here is CASRGGSYNEQFF. The CDR3 DNA follows: TGTGCCAGCCGTGGAGGGTCCTACAATGAGCAGTTCTTC.

V usage is TRBV13 and J usage is TRBJ2-2; no clear D gene. V lost 8 bases and J 7 bases, leaving 8 bases between the germline ends. The germline V gene has CDR1 PRHDT and CDR2 FYEKMQ (reference sequence). This CDR3 is built from 11 residues. The CDR3, as DNA: TGTGCCAGCGGTCGGTACGGGGAGCTGTTTTTT. Translated: CASGRYGELFF.

In its sample, this clonotype was seen many times. The rearrangement links TRBV4-1 to TRBJ2-7, with D possibly being TRBD2 (6 bases). Germline loops: CDR1 MGHRA, CDR2 YSYEKL. The CDR3 length is 15 residues. The V end was cut by 3 bases, the J end by 4 bases, with 16 bases between. CDR3 nucleotide sequence: TGCGCCAGCAGCCAGGGAGGACACAGTGGTTACGAGCAGTACTTC. Its protein product is CASSQGGHSGYEQYF.

The table lists this clonotype with many counts. The genes are TRBV6-5 and TRBJ2-3, with D hard to call. The CDR3 is made up of 19 amino acids. Trimming stripped 0 bases from V and 0 bases from J, with 19 bases between. Germline V gene data show CDR1 as MNHEY and CDR2 as SVGAGI. In DNA form, the CDR3 reads TGTGCCAGCAGTTACTCGTGGCGGCAGCCCAAAGAGAGCACAGATACGCAGTATTTT. It yields the protein CASSYSWRQPKESTDTQYF.

This clonotype was seen repeatedly, ten times or more. This rearrangement joins TRBV9 to TRBJ1-2; D remains ambiguous. The V end was cut by 0 bases, the J end by 3 bases, with 12 bases between. Looked up from germline, CDR1 is SGDLS and CDR2 is YYNGEE. This CDR3 contains 15 residues. The CDR3: CASSVDHGEDYGYTF. CDR3 DNA sequence: TGTGCCAGCAGCGTAGATCACGGAGAGGACTATGGCTACACCTTC.

Turning to this clonotype: This likely comes from a read error, as the CDR3 has no conserved phenylalanine or tryptophan at its end. It is unclear where the CDR3 begins or ends on the DNA, so no DNA is shown, and the CDR3 is as TCRdb lists it. The genes are TRBV2 and TRBJ2-7; TRBD1, the table's D call, lacks a check against the DNA. The CDR3 numbers 17 amino acids, ends counted. Germline loops: CDR1 SNHLY, CDR2 FYNNEI. CDR3 region: CASSKLDTDMSSYEQYI.

This clonotype showed up many times. The chain employs TRBV4-1 and TRBJ2-3; TRBD2 might be the D (6 bases). CDR1 and CDR2 from the germline V gene are MGHRA and YSYEKL. With 8 bases removed from V and 1 base from J, the gap between germline ends came to 13 bases. This CDR3 comprises 14 residues. CDR3 loop: CASQRLVGTDTQYF. Written as DNA, the CDR3 is TGCGCCAGCCAGAGACTAGTTGGCACAGATACGCAGTATTTT.